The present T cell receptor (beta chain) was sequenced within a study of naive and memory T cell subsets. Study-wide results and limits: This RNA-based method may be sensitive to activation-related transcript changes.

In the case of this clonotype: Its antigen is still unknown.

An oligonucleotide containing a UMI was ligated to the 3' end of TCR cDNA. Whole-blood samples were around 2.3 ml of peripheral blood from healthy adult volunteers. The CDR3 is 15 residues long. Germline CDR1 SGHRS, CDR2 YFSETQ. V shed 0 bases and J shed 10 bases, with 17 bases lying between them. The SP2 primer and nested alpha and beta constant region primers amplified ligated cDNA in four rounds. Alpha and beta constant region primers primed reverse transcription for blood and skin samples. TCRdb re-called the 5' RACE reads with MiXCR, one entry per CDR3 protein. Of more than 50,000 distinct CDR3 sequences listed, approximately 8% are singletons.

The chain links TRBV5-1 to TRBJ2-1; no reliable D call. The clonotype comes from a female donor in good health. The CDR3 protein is CASSLGRTFSTEQFF. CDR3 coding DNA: TGCGCCAGCAGCTTGGGCCGTACCTTTTCGACCGAGCAGTTCTTC.